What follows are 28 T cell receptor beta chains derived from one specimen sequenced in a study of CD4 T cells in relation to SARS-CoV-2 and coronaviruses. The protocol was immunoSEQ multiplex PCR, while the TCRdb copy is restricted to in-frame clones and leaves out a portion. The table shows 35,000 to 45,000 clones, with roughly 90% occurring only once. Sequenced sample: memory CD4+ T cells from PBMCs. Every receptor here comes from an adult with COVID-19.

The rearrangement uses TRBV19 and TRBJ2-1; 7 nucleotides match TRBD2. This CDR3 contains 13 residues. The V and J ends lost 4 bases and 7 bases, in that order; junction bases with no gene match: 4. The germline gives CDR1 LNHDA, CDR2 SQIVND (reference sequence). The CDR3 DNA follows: TGTGCCAGTAGTAGGGGGGGGTTTAATGAGCAGTTCTTC. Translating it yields CASSRGGFNEQFF.

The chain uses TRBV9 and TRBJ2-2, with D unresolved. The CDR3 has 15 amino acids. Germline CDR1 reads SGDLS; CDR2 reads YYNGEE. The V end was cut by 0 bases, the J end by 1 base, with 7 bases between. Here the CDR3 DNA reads TGTGCCAGCAGCGTAGCAGGTCTGAACACCGGGGAGCTGTTTTTT. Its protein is CASSVAGLNTGELFF.

The CDR3 loop is CASSLGEAYNSPLHF. Written as DNA, the CDR3 is TGCGCCAGCAGCTTGGGAGAGGCCTATAATTCACCCCTCCACTTT. The chain carries TRBV5-1 and TRBJ1-6; no reliable D call. CDR3 size: 15 residues. Trimming took off 0 bases at V and 2 bases at J, with 6 bases between the two ends. Germline lookup yields CDR1 SGHRS and CDR2 YFSETQ.

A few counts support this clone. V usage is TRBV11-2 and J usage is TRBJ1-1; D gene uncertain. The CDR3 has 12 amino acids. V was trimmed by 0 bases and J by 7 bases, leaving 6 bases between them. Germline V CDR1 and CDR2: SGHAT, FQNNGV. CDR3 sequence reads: CASSLEASEAFF. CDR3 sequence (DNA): TGTGCCAGCAGCTTAGAAGCAAGTGAAGCTTTCTTT.

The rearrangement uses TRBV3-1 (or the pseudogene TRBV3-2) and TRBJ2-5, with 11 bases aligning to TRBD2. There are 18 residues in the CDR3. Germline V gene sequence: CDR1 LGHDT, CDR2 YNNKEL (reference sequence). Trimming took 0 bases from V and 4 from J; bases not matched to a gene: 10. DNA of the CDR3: TGTGCCAGCAGCCAAGATTTAGCGGGGGGGCTAAGTCCAGAGACCCAGTACTTC. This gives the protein CASSQDLAGGLSPETQYF.

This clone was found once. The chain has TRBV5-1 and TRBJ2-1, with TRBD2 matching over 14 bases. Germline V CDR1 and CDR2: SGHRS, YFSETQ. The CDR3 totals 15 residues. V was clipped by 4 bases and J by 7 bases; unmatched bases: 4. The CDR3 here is CASSRWTSGGNEQFF. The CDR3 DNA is TGCGCCAGCAGCCGGTGGACTAGCGGGGGGAATGAGCAGTTCTTC.

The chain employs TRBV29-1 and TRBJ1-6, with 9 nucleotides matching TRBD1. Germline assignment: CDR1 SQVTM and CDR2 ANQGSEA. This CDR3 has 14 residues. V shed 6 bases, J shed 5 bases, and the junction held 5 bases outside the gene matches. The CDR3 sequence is CSVADRGNNSPLHF. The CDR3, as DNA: TGCAGCGTAGCGGACAGGGGAAATAATTCACCCCTCCACTTT.

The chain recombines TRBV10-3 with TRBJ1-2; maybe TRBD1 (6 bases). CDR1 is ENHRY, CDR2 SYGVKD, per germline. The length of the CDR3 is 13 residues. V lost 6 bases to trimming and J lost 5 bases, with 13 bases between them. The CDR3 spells CAIRDRRGYGYTF. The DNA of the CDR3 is TGTGCCATCAGAGACAGGAGAGGATATGGCTACACCTTC.

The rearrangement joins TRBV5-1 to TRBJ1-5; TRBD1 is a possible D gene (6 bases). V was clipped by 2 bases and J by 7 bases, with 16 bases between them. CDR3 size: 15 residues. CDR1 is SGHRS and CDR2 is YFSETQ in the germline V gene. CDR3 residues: CASSLNTGSGQPQHF. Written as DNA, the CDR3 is TGCGCCAGCAGCTTAAATACAGGGTCAGGGCAGCCCCAGCATTTT.

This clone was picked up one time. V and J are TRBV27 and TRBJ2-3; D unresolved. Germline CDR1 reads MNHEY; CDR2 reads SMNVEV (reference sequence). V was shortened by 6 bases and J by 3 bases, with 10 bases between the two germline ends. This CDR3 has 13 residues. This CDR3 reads CASRLGGTDTQYF. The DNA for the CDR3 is TGTGCCAGCAGGCTGGGTGGGACAGATACGCAGTATTTT.

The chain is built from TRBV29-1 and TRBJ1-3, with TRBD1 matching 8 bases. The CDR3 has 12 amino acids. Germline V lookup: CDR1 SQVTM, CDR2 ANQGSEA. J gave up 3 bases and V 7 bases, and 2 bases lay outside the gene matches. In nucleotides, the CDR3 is TGCAGCGCGACAGGGGATGGAAACACCATATATTTT. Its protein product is CSATGDGNTIYF.

The CDR3 DNA is TGCGCCAGCAGCTTGGAGGGGGGGACTAGCACAGATACGCAGTATTTT. The encoded protein is CASSLEGGTSTDTQYF. The V gene is TRBV5-1, the J gene TRBJ2-3; D perhaps matches TRBD2 (7 bases). V shed 0 bases and J shed 0 bases, with 11 bases lying between them. Germline values: CDR1 SGHRS, CDR2 YFSETQ. The CDR3 loop spans 16 amino acids.

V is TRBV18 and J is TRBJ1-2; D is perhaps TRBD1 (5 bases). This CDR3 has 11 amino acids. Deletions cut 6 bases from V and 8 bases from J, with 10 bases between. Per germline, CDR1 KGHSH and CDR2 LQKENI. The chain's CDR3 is CASSPGIGYTF. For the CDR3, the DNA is TGTGCCAGCTCCCCAGGGATAGGCTACACCTTC.

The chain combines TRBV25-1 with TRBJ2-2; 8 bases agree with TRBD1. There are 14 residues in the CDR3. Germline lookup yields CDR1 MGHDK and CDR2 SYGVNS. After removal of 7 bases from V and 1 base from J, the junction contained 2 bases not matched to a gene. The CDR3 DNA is TGTGCCAGCACTGGACAGGGGAACACCGGGGAGCTGTTTTTT. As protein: CASTGQGNTGELFF.

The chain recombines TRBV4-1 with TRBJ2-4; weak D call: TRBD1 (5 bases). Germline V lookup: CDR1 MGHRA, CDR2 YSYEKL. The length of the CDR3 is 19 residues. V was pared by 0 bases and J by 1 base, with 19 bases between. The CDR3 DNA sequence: TGCGCCAGCAGCCAAGAGAAGGACATATACCTCGGGGCCAAAAACATTCAGTACTTC. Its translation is CASSQEKDIYLGAKNIQYF.

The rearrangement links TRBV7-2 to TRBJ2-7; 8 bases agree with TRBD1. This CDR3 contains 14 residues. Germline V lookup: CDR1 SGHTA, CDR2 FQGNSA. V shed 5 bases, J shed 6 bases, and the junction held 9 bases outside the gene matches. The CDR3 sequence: CASSPPGTGAEQYF. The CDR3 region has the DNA TGTGCCAGCAGCCCCCCCGGGACAGGAGCCGAGCAGTACTTC.

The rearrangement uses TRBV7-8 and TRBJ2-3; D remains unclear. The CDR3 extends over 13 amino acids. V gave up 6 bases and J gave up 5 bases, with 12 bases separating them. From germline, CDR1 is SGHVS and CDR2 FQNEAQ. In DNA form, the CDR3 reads TGTGCCAGCAGTCCACCACTTGGAGATACGCAGTATTTT. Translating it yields CASSPPLGDTQYF.

CDR3: CATSRDTGGNYGYTF. The CDR3 bases are TGTGCCACCAGCAGAGATACGGGGGGGAACTATGGCTACACCTTC. The rearrangement uses TRBV15 and TRBJ1-2; weak D call: TRBD1 (5 bases). V was pared by 0 bases and J by 2 bases, with 10 bases between. Germline CDR1 LNHNV, CDR2 YYDKDF (reference sequence). This CDR3 has 15 residues.

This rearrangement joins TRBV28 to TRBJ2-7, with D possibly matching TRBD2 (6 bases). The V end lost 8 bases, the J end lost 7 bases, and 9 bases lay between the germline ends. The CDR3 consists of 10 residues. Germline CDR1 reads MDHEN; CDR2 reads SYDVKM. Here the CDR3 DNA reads TGTGCCAGCGGACGGGGGGAGCAGTACTTC. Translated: CASGRGEQYF. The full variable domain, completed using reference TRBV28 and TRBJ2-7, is DVKVTQSSRYLVKRTGEKVFLECVQDMDHENMFWYRQDPGLGLRLIYFSYDVKMKEKGDIPEGYSVSREKKERFSLILESASTNQTSMYLCASGRGEQYFGPGTRLTVT.

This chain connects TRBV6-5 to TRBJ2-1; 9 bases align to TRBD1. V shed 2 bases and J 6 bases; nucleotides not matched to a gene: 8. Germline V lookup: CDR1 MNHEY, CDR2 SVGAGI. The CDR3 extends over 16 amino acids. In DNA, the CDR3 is TGTGCCAGCAGTTACATAGGGACAGGGAGGGGCAATGAGCAGTTCTTC. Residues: CASSYIGTGRGNEQFF.

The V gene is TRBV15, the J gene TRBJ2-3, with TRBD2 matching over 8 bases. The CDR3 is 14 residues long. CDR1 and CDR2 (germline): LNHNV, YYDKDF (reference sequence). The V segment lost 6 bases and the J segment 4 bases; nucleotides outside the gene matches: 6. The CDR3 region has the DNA TGTGCCACCAGTACGGGGGGGCGGGCAGATACGCAGTATTTT. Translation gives CATSTGGRADTQYF.

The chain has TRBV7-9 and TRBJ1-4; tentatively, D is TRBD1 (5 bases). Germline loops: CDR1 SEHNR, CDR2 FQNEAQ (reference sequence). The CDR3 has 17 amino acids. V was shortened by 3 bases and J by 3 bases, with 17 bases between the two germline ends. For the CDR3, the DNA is TGTGCCAGCAGCTTGAGGGGAATGGGAGTATCTAATGAAAAACTGTTTTTT. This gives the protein CASSLRGMGVSNEKLFF.

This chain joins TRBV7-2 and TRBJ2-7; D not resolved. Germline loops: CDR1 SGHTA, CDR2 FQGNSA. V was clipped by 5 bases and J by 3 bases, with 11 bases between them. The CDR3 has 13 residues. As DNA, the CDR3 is TGTGCCAGCAGCGTGGACGGTCTCTACGAGCAGTACTTC. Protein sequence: CASSVDGLYEQYF.

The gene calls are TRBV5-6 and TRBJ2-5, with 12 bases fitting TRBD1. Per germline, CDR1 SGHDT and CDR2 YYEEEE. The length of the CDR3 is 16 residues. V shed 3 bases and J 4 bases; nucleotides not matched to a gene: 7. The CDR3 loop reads CASSSGTGGRGETQYF. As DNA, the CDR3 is TGTGCCAGCAGCTCCGGGACAGGGGGCAGAGGAGAGACCCAGTACTTC.

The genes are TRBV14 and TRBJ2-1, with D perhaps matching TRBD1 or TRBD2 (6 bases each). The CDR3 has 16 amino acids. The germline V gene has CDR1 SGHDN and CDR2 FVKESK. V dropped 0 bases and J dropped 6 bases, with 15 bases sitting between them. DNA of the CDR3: TGTGCCAGCAGCCAAGAGGGCCGGGGGCGAGGCAATGAGCAGTTCTTC. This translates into CASSQEGRGRGNEQFF.

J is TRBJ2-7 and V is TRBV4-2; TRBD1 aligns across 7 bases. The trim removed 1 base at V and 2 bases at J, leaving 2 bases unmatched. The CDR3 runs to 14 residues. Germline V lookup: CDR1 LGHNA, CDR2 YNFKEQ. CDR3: CASSQGDSPYEQYF. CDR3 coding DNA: TGTGCCAGCAGCCAAGGGGACAGCCCCTACGAGCAGTACTTC.

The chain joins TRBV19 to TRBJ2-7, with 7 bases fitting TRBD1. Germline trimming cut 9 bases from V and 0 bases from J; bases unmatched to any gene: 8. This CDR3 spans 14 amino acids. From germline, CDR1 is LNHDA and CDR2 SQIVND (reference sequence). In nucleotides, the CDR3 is TGTGCCAGCGGTAAGACAGGGACCTCCTACGAGCAGTACTTC. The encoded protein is CASGKTGTSYEQYF.

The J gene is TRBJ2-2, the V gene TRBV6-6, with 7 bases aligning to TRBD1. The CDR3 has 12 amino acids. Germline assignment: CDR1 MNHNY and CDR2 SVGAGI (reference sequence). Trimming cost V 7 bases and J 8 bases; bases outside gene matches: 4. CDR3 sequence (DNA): TGTGCCAGCACCAACAGGGGAGGGGAGCTGTTTTTT. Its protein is CASTNRGGELFF.